This TCR beta chain was found in a study of OX40 agonist ivuxolimab in advanced cancers. Overall study: The treatment was a fully human IgG2 OX40 agonist, ivuxolimab.

Comment on this clone: What it binds is not known.

The cohort excluded patients with autoimmune disease history or systemic immunosuppression. Profiled with immunoSEQ multiplex PCR; TCRdb holds only in-frame clones, not every one. The table lists under 45,000 clones, less than 80% of them singletons, with roughly 13% in the top ten. General study findings and limits: Among expanded peripheral T cells, antigen specificity went undetermined. Both CD4+ and CD8+ T cell populations in blood had undergone clonal expansion by week 6 at 0.1 to 3.0 mg/kg.

The sample in question was CD4+ or CD8+ T cells sorted from blood, obtained in a trial of the OX40 agonist ivuxolimab. The receptor's source is an adult with an advanced solid tumor such as melanoma, head and neck, liver or kidney cancer.

The CDR3 nucleotides are TGTGCCAGCATTTCCGGGACTCCGAGTAACTATGGCTACACCTTC. Translated, it gives CASISGTPSNYGYTF. The chain links TRBV7-9 to TRBJ1-2; D is perhaps TRBD1 (5 bases). This CDR3 contains 15 residues. Deletions cut 7 bases from V and 1 base from J, with 16 bases between. CDR1 and CDR2 from the germline V gene are SEHNR and FQNEAQ (reference sequence).